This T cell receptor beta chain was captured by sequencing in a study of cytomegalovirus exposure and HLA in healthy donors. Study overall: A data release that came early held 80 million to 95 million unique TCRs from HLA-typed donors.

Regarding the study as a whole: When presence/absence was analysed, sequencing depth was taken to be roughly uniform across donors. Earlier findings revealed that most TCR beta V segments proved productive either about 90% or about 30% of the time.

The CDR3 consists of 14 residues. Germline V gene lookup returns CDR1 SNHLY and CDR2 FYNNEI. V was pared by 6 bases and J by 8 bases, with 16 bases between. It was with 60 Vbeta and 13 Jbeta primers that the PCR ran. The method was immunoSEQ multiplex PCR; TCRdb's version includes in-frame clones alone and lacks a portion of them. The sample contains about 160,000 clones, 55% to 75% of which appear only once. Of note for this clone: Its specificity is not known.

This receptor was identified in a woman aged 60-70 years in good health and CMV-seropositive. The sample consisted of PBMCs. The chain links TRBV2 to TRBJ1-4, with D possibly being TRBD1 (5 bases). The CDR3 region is CASRRTRELEKLFF. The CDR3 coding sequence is TGTGCCAGCAGGAGGACCAGGGAACTGGAAAAACTGTTTTTT.